The entry below gives a single T cell receptor beta chain sequence along with its context. This entry is derived from a study of immune evolution from preneoplasia to lung adenocarcinoma. V shed 4 bases, J shed 4 bases, and the junction held 8 bases outside the gene matches. CDR1 is SGHRS, CDR2 YFSETQ, per germline. The CDR3 spans 15 residues. Sequencing was performed with immunoSEQ multiplex PCR; in TCRdb, only in-frame clones are kept and a portion is missing. There are tens of thousands of clones in the sample; around 85% occur only once, and around 4.6% lies in the top ten. The source material was FFPE invasive lung adenocarcinoma tissue. This chain uses TRBV5-1 with TRBJ2-1; 7 bases agree with TRBD2. This sequence was found in a person aged 55 to 75 with lung adenocarcinoma. The CDR3 sequence is CASSREGREYNEQFF. For the CDR3, the DNA is TGCGCCAGCAGCAGGGAGGGACGGGAGTACAATGAGCAGTTCTTC.